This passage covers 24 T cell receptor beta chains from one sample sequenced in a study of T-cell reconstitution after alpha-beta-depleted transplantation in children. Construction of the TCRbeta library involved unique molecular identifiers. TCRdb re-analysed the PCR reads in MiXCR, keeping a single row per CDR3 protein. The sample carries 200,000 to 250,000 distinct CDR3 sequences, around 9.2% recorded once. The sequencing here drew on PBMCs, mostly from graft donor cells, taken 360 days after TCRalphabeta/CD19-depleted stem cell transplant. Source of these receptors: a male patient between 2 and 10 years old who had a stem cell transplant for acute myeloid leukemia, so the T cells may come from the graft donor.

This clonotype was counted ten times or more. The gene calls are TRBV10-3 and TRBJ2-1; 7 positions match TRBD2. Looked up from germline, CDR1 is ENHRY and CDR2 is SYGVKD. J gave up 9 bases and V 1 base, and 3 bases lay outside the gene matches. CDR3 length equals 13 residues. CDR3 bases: TGTGCCATCAGTGAGTGGCGGGAGCTTGAGCAGTTCTTC. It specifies CAISEWRELEQFF.

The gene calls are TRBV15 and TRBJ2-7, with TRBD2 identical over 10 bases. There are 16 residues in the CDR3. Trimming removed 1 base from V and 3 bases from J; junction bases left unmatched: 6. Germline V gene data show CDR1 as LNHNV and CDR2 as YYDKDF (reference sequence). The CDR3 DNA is TGTGCCACCAGCAGAGGGCTAGCGGGAGCATACTACGAGCAGTACTTC. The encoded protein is CATSRGLAGAYYEQYF.

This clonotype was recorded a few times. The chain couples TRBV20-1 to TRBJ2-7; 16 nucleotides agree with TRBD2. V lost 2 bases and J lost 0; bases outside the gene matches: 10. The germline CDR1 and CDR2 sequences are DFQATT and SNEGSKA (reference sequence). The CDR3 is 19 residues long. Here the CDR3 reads CSARTPGLAGGISSYEQYF. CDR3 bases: TGCAGTGCTAGAACGCCGGGACTAGCGGGAGGGATCAGCTCCTACGAGCAGTACTTC.

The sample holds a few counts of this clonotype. CDR3 in amino acids: CASSEAFQEGRVEQYV. The CDR3 nucleotides are TGTGCCAGCAGTGAAGCCTTCCAAGAGGGCAGGGTCGAGCAGTACGTC. The genes are TRBV2 and TRBJ2-7; perhaps D is TRBD1 or TRBD2 (5 bases each). Trimming shortened V by 0 bases and J by 6 bases, and 18 bases separated the two germline ends. This CDR3 spans 16 amino acids. CDR1 and CDR2 from the germline V gene are SNHLY and FYNNEI.

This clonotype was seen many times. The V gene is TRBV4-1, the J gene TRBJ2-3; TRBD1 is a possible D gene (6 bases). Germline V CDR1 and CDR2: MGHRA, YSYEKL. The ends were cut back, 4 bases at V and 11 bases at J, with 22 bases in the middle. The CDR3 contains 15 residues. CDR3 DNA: TGCGCCAGCAGCCCTCGAGAGGGGGAGATTAGAGAGCAGTATTTT. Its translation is CASSPREGEIREQYF.

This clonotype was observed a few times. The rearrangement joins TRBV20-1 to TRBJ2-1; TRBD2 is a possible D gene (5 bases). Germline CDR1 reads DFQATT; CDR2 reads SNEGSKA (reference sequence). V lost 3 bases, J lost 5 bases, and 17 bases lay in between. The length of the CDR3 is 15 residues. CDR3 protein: CSASWLAVFNNEQFF. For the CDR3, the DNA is TGCAGTGCTAGTTGGCTAGCCGTCTTCAACAATGAGCAGTTCTTC.

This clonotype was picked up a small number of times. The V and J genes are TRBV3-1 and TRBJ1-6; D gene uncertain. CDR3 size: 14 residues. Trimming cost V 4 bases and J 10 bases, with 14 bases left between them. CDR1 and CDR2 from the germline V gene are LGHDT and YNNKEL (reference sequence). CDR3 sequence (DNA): TGTGCCAGCAGCCCTGCCCCCACTCGATCACCCCTCCACTTT. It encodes CASSPAPTRSPLHF.

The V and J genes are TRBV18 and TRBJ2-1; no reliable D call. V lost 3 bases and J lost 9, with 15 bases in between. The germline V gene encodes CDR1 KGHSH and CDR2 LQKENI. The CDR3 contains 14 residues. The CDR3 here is CASSPGLEPTEQFF. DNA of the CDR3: TGTGCCAGCTCACCGGGCCTCGAACCGACTGAGCAGTTCTTC.

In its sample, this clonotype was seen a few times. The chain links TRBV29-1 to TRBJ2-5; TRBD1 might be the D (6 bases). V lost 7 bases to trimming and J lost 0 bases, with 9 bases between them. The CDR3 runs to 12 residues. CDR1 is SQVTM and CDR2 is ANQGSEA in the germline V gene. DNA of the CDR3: TGCAGCGCCGGACAGCACCAAGAGACCCAGTACTTC. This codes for CSAGQHQETQYF.

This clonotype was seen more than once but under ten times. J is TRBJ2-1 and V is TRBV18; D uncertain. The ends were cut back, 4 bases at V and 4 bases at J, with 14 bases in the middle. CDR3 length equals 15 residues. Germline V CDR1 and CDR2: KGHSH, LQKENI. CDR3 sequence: CASSRSTDGYNEQFF. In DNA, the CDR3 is TGTGCCAGCTCACGGTCGACCGACGGATACAATGAGCAGTTCTTC. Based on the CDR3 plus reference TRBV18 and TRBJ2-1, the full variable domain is NAGVMQNPRHLVRRRGQEARLRCSPMKGHSHVYWYRQLPEEGLKFMVYLQKENIIDESGMPKERFSAEFPKEGPSILRIQQVVRGDSAAYFCASSRSTDGYNEQFFGPGTRLTVL.

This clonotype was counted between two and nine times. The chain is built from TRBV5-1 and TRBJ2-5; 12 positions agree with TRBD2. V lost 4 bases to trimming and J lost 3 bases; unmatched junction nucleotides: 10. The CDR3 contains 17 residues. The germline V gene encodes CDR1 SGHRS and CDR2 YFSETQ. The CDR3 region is CASSLTLTSGGEETQYF. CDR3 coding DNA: TGCGCCAGCAGCCTCACCCTGACTAGCGGGGGAGAAGAGACCCAGTACTTC.

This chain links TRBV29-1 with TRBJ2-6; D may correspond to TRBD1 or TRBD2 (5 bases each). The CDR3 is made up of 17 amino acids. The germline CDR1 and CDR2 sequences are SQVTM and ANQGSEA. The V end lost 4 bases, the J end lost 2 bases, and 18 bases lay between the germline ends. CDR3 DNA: TGCAGCGTTGGCCGAGGGGACGGGGCCCCTGGGGCCAACGTCCTGACTTTC. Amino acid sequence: CSVGRGDGAPGANVLTF.

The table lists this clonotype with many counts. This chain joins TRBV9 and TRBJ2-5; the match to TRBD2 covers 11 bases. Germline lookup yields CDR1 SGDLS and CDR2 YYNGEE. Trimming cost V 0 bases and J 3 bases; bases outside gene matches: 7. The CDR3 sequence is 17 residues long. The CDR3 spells CASSVATRLAGKETQYF. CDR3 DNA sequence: TGTGCCAGCAGCGTAGCTACTCGACTAGCGGGGAAAGAGACCCAGTACTTC.

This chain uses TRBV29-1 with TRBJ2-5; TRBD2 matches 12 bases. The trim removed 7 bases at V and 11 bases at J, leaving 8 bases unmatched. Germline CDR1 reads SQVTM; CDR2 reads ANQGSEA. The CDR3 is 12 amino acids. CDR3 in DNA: TGCAGCGCCGAGACTAGCGGGGGTTCTCAGTACTTC. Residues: CSAETSGGSQYF.

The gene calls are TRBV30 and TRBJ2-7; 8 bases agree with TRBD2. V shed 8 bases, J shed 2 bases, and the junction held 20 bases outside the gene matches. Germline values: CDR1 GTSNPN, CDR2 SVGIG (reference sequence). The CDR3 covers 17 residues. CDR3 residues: CAATTFGPGTRTYEQYF. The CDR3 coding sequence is TGTGCCGCGACTACGTTCGGCCCTGGGACTAGGACCTACGAGCAGTACTTC.

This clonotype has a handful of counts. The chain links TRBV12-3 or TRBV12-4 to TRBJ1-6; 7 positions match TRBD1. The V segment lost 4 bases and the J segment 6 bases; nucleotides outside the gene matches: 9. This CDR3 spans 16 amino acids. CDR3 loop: CASSSPRGTANSPLHF. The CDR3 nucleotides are TGTGCCAGCAGTTCCCCGAGGGGGACAGCTAATTCACCCCTCCACTTT.

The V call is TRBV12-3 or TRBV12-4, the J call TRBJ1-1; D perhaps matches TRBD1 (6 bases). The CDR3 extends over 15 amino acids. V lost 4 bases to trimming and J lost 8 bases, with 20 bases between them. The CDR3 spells CASSSSTGLYKEAFF. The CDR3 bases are TGTGCCAGCAGTTCGTCGACAGGACTCTACAAGGAAGCTTTCTTT.

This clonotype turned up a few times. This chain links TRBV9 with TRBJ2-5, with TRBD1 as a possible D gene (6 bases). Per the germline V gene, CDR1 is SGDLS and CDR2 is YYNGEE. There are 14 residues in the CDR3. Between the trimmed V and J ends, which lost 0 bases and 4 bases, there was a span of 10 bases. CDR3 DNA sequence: TGTGCCAGCAGCGTAGCTCAGGGGAGAGAGACCCAGTACTTC. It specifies CASSVAQGRETQYF.

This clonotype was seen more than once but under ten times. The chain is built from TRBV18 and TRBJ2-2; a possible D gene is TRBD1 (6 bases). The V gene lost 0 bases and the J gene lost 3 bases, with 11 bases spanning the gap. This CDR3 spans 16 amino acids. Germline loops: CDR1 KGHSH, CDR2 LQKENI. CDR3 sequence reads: CASSPPQGPYTGELFF. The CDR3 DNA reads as TGTGCCAGCTCACCACCCCAGGGGCCTTACACCGGGGAGCTGTTTTTT.

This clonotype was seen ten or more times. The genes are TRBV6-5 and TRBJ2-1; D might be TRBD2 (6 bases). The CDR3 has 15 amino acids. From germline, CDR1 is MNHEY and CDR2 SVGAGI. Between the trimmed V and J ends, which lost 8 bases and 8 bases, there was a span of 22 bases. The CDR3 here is CASAPRGPRTDEQFF. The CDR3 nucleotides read TGTGCCAGCGCACCGCGGGGACCAAGGACGGATGAGCAGTTCTTC.

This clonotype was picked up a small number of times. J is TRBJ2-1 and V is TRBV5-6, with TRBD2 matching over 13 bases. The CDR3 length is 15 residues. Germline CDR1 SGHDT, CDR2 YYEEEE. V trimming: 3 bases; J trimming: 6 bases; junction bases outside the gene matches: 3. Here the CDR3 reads CASSSGLAGFNEQFF. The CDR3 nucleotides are TGTGCCAGCAGCTCGGGACTAGCGGGGTTCAATGAGCAGTTCTTC.

The CDR3 coding sequence is TGCGCCAGCAGCTTGTCGGACAGGCAAGAGACCCAGTACTTC. Residues: CASSLSDRQETQYF. V gene TRBV5-1 combines with J gene TRBJ2-5; 7 bases are a match to TRBD1. Germline trimming cut 1 base from V and 2 bases from J; bases unmatched to any gene: 2. CDR1 is SGHRS and CDR2 is YFSETQ in the germline V gene. This CDR3 comprises 14 residues.

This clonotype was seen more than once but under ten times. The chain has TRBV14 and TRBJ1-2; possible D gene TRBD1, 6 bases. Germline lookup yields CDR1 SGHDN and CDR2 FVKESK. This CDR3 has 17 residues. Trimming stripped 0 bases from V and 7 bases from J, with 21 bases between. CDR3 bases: TGTGCCAGCAGCCAAGACACCATAACAACAGGGCGACTTGGCTACACCTTC. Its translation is CASSQDTITTGRLGYTF.

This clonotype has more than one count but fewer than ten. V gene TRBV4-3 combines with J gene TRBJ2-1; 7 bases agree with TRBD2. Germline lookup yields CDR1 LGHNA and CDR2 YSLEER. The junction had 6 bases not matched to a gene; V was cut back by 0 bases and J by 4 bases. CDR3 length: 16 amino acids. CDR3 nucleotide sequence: TGCGCCAGCAGCCAAGATAGCGCGGGAGCTTACAATGAGCAGTTCTTC. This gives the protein CASSQDSAGAYNEQFF.